The sequence of this TCR beta chain was determined in a study of blood T cell repertoires in COVID-19. The V and J ends lost 3 bases and 4 bases, in that order; junction bases with no gene match: 15. The CDR3 loop spans 17 amino acids. Germline V CDR1 and CDR2: SGHAT, FQNNGV. This table comes from immunoSEQ multiplex PCR, and its TCRdb copy is limited to in-frame clones, with some not included. The profile shows around 180,000 clones, 86% of them singletons. This sequence was found in a man between 70 and 80 years old with active or convalescent COVID-19. The chain recombines TRBV11-2 with TRBJ2-7, with TRBD2 matching 7 bases. Material: peripheral blood. CDR3 sequence reads: CASSFLAFAGEGYEQYF. CDR3 sequence (DNA): TGTGCCAGCAGCTTCCTAGCATTTGCGGGAGAGGGGTACGAGCAGTACTTC.